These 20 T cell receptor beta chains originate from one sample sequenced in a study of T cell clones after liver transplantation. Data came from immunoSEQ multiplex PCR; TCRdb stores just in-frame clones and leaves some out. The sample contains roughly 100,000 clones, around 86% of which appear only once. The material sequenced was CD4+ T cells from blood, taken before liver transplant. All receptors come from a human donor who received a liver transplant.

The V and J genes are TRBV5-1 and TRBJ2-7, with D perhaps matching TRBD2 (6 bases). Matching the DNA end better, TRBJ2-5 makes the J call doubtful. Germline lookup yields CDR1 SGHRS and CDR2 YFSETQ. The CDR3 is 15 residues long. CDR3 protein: CASSLRGVTRETQYF. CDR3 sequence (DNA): TGCGCCAGCAGCTTGCGCGGGGTCACCAGGGAGACCCAGTACTTC.

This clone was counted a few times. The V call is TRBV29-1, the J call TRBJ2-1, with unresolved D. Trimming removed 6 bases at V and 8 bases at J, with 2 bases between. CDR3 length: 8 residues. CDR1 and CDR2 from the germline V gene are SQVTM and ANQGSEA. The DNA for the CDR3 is TGCAGCGTGGATGAGCAGTTCTTC. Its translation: CSVDEQFF.

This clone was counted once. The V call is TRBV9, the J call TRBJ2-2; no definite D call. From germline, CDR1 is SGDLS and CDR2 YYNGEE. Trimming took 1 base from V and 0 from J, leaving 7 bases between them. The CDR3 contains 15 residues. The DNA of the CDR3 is TGTGCCAGCAGCGTACTACATACGAACACCGGGGAGCTGTTTTTT. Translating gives CASSVLHTNTGELFF.

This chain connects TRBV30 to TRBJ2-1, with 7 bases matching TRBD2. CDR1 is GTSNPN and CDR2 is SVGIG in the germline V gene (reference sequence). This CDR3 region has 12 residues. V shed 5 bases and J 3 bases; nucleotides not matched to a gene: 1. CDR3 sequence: CAWGGGYNEQFF. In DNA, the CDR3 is TGTGCCTGGGGCGGGGGCTACAATGAGCAGTTCTTC.

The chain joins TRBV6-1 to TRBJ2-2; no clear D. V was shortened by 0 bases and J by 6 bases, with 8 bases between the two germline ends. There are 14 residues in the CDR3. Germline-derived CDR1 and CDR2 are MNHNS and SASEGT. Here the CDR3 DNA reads TGTGCCAGCAGTGAAGCGGTACGTGCCGGGGAGCTGTTTTTT. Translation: CASSEAVRAGELFF.

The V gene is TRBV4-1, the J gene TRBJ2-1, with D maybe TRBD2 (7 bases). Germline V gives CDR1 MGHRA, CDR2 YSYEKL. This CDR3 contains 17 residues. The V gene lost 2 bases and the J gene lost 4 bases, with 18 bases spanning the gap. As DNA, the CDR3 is TGCGCCAGCAGCCAACGGGCGGGGGAAGGGGGATACAATGAGCAGTTCTTC. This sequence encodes CASSQRAGEGGYNEQFF.

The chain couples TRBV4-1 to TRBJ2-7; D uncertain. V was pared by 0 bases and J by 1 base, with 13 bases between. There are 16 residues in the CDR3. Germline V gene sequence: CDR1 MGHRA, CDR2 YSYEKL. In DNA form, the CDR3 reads TGCGCCAGCAGCCAAGATGCTCAGACTCAATCCTACGAGCAGTACTTC. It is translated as CASSQDAQTQSYEQYF.

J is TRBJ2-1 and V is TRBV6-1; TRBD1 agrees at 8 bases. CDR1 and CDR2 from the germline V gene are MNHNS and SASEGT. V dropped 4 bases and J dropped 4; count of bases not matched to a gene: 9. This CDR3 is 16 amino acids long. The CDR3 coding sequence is TGTGCCAGCAGTGGGAGACAGGGGAATCAATACAATGAGCAGTTCTTC. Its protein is CASSGRQGNQYNEQFF.

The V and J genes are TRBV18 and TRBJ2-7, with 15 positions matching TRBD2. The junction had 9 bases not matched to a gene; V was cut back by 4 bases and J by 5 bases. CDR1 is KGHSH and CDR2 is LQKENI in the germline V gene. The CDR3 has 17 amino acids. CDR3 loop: CASSLNSGLAGGDEQYF. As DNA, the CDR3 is TGTGCCAGCTCACTCAACTCGGGACTAGCGGGAGGAGACGAGCAGTACTTC.

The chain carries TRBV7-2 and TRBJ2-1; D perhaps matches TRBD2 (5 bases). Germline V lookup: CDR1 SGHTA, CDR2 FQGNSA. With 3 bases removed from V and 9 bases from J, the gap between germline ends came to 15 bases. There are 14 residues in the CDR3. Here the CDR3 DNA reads TGTGCCAGCAGCTTTAGCGCCCTAGCCGGTGAGCAGTTCTTC. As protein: CASSFSALAGEQFF.

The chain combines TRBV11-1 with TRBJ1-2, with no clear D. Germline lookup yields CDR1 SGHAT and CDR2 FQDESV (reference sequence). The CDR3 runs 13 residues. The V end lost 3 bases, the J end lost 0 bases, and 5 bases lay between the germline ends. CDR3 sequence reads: CASSLAANYGYTF. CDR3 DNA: TGTGCCAGCAGCTTGGCAGCTAACTATGGCTACACCTTC.

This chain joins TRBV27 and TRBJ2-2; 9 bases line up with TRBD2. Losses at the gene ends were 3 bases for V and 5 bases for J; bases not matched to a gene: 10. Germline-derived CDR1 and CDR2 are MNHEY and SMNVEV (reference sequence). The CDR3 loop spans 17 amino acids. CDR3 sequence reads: CASSFTFGGGATGELFF. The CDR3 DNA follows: TGTGCCAGCAGTTTCACTTTTGGCGGGGGGGCAACCGGGGAGCTGTTTTTT.

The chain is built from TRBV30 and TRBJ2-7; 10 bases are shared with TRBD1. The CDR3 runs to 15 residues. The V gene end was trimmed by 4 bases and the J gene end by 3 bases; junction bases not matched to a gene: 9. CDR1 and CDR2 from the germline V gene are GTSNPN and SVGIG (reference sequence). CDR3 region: CAWTVGTGVVYEQYF. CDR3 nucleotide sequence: TGTGCCTGGACCGTAGGGACAGGGGTGGTCTACGAGCAGTACTTC. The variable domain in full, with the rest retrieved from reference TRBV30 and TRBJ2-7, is SQTIHQWPATLVQPVGSPLSLECTVEGTSNPNLYWYRQAAGRGLQLLFYSVGIGQISSEVPQNLSASRPQDRQFILSSKKLLLSDSGFYLCAWTVGTGVVYEQYFGPGTRLTVT.

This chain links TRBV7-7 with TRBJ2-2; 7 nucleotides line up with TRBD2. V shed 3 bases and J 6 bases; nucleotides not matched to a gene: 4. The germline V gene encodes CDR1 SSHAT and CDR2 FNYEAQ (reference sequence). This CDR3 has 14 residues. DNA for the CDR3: TGTGCCAGCAGCTTCCGGGAGGTCGCCGGGGAGCTGTTTTTT. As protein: CASSFREVAGELFF.

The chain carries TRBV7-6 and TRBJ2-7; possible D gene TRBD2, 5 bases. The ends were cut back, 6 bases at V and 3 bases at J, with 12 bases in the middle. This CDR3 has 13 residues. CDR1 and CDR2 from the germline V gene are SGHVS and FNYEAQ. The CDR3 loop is CASRPGEGYEQYF. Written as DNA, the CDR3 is TGTGCCAGCAGGCCGGGTGAGGGCTACGAGCAGTACTTC.

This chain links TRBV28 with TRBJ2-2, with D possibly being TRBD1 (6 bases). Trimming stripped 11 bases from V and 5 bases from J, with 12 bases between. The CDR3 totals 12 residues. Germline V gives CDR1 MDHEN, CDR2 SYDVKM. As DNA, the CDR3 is TGTGCCGCGAGAGGGGGTACCGGGGAGCTGTTTTTT. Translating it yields CAARGGTGELFF.

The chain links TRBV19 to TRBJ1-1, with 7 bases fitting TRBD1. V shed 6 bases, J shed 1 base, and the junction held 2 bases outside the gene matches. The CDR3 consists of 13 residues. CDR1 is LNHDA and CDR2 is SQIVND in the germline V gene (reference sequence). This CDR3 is CASSYRGNTEAFF. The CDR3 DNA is TGTGCCAGTAGCTACAGGGGGAACACTGAAGCTTTCTTT.

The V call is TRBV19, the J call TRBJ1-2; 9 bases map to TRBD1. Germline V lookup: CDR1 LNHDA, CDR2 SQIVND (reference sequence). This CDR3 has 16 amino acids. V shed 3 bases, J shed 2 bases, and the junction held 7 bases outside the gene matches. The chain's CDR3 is CASSILWGQGNYGYTF. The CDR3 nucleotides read TGTGCCAGTAGTATTCTTTGGGGACAGGGAAACTATGGCTACACCTTC.

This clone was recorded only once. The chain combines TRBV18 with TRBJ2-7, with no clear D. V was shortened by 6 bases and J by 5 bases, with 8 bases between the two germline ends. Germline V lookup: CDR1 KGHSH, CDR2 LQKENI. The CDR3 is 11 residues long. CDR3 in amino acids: CASSSKNEQYF. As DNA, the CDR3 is TGTGCCAGCTCCAGTAAGAACGAGCAGTACTTC.

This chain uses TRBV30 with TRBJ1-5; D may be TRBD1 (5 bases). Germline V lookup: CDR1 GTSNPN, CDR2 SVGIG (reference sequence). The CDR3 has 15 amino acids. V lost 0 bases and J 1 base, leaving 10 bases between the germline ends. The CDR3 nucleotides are TGTGCCTGGAGTGTAAGGCGGGACAGCAATCAGCCCCAGCATTTT. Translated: CAWSVRRDSNQPQHF.